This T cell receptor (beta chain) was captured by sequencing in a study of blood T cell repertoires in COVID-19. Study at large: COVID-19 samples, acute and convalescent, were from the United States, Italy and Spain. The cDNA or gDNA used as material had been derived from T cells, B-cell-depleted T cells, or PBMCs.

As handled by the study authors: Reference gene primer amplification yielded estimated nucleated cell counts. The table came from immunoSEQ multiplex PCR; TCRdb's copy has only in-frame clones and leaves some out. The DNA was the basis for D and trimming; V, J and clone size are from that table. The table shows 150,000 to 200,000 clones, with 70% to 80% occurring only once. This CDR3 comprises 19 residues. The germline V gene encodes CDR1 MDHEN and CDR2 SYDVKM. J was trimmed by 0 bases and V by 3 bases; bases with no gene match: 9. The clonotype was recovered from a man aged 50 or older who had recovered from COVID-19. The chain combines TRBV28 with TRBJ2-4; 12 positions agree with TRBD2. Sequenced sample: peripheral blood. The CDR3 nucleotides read TGTGCCAGCAGTTTCGATCTAGGACTAGCGGGATTAGCCAAAAACATTCAGTACTTC. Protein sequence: CASSFDLGLAGLAKNIQYF.